Sequencing of this TCR beta chain was carried out in a study of blood T cell repertoires in COVID-19. Study as a whole: Samples taken during acute and convalescent COVID-19 were collected in the United States, Italy and Spain. PBMCs, B-cell-depleted T cells, or T cells provided the cDNA or gDNA that made up the material.

In the original processing: It was from reference gene primer amplification that nucleated cell counts were estimated. TCRdb's copy holds only in-frame clones and misses some; the assay was immunoSEQ multiplex PCR. Clone size and the V and J calls come from that table; the DNA yielded D and trimming. The sample yields over 80,000 clones, approximately 91% seen once. V lost 4 bases to trimming and J lost 6 bases; unmatched junction nucleotides: 6. The CDR3 has 13 amino acids. V usage is TRBV12-3 or TRBV12-4 and J usage is TRBJ2-7; 7 nucleotides align to TRBD1. This TCR was recovered from a woman older than 75 with acute or convalescent COVID-19. The source material was peripheral blood. This CDR3 is CASSSANRGEQYF. The CDR3 coding sequence is TGTGCCAGCAGTTCAGCGAACAGGGGCGAGCAGTACTTC.